The rows below give T cell receptor beta chains drawn from one sample of a study of Ad26.COV2.S vaccination and SARS-CoV-2 variants. Some clones are missing from TCRdb's copy, which holds only in-frame ones; the method was immunoSEQ multiplex PCR. Of a few hundred thousand clones listed, roughly 90% are singletons. Sequencing was performed on peripheral blood, taken in a trial of Ad26.COV2.S vaccine versus placebo. The origin of the receptors is a person aged 18-65 years who received the Ad26.COV2.S COVID-19 vaccine or a placebo. The CDR3 runs from the conserved cysteine through the conserved F or W. The D gene is left open where the match is weak. Clone size is given for some rows only: seen once, a few or many times, or a class if the clone is expanded.

clone_size d_call cdr3_length j_call v_call cdr3_nt cdr3_aa
NA TRBD2 16 TRBJ2-3 TRBV3-1/TRBV3-2 TGTGCCAGCAGCCAAGAAGCTAGCGGGAGTTATCGTACGCAGTATTTT CASSQEASGSYRTQYF
NA TRBD1 15 TRBJ1-2 TRBV7-9 TGTGCCAGCAGCCCCACAGGGGAGCCCAACTATGGCTACACCTTC CASSPTGEPNYGYTF
NA TRBD1 17 TRBJ1-5 TRBV4-1 TGCGCCAGCAGCCAATATCAGGGGGCCGGGAGCAATCAGCCCCAGCATTTT CASSQYQGAGSNQPQHF
NA NA 14 TRBJ1-1 TRBV27 TGTGCCAGCAGGCCATACAGGGCTGACACTGAAGCTTTCTTT CASRPYRADTEAFF
once NA 12 TRBJ1-5 TRBV7-9 TGTGCCAGCAGCCACGTCAATCAGCCCCAGCATTTT CASSHVNQPQHF
once NA 15 TRBJ2-5 TRBV27 TGTGCCACCGCATCCCTGGGGGGCCCGGGGGAGACCCAGTACTTC CATASLGGPGETQYF
NA NA 14 TRBJ2-6 TRBV5-1 TGCGCCAGCAGCCTGGGTCCTGGGGCCAACGTCCTGACTTTC CASSLGPGANVLTF
NA TRBD2 16 TRBJ2-5 TRBV7-8 TGTGCCAGCAGCAAGATAGCGGGGGGGCTCCAAGAGACCCAGTACTTC CASSKIAGGLQETQYF
NA NA 13 TRBJ2-3 TRBV6-2/TRBV6-3 TGTGCCAGCAGTTATTTCGAGCCAGATACGCAGTATTTT CASSYFEPDTQYF
NA TRBD1 14 TRBJ1-2 TRBV27 TGTGCCAGCTGGTCCGGGACAGGGTCGGGGGGCTACACCTTC CASWSGTGSGGYTF
NA TRBD1 16 TRBJ1-6 TRBV6-2/TRBV6-3 TGTGCCAGCAGTTACTCGAATTCGGACAGGGATTCACCCCTCCACTTT CASSYSNSDRDSPLHF
NA NA 15 TRBJ2-1 TRBV11-3 TGTGCCAGCAGCCCCGGGGACGGAGCCTACAATGAGCAGTTCTTC CASSPGDGAYNEQFF
NA NA 14 TRBJ2-1 TRBV24-1 TGTGCCACCAGTGATCCGTTACTACGCAATGAGCAGTTCTTC CATSDPLLRNEQFF
NA NA 13 TRBJ2-2 TRBV7-8 TGTGCCAGCAGTCCTAGCTACACCGGGGAGCTGTTTTTT CASSPSYTGELFF
NA NA 15 TRBJ2-2 TRBV27 TGTGCCAGCAGTTTAGGGACGGTGAACACCGGGGAGCTGTTTTTT CASSLGTVNTGELFF
NA NA 15 TRBJ2-4 TRBV25-1 TGTGCCAGCAGTGAGGGAGAGAGAGCGGAAAACATTCAGTACTTC CASSEGERAENIQYF
NA TRBD2 16 TRBJ2-2 TRBV11-3 TGTGCCAGCACCCTACAGACTAGCGGGTGGCCCGGGGAGCTGTTTTTT CASTLQTSGWPGELFF
NA NA 13 TRBJ1-4 TRBV5-6 TGTGCCAGCAGGGGGGGTCCCGATGAAAAACTGTTTTTT CASRGGPDEKLFF
NA NA 13 TRBJ1-4 TRBV11-2 TGTGCCAGCAGCTCCCCTGTGCGGGAAAAACTGTTTTTT CASSSPVREKLFF
NA NA 13 TRBJ1-5 TRBV5-5 TGTGCCAGCAGCTTGATGATTGTACAGCCCCAGCATTTT CASSLMIVQPQHF
once TRBD1 15 TRBJ2-1 TRBV5-1 TGCGCCAGCATCCAGGGACAGGGACCCTACAATGAGCAGTTCTTC CASIQGQGPYNEQFF
NA TRBD1 16 TRBJ1-2 TRBV6-1 TGTGCCAGCAGTGAAGCCTTTGGGGGACAGGCATATGGCTACACCTTC CASSEAFGGQAYGYTF
NA NA 13 TRBJ1-1 TRBV14 TGTGCCAGCCGAGGGGGTTTTAACACTGAAGCTTTCTTT CASRGGFNTEAFF
NA NA 15 TRBJ2-7 TRBV6-5 TGTGCCAGCAGTTACGGACCGGGACGAAGCTACGAGCAGTACTTC CASSYGPGRSYEQYF
NA TRBD1 14 TRBJ1-1 TRBV5-1 TGCGCCAGCAGCTTGAGGACAGGGCTCACTGAAGCTTTCTTT CASSLRTGLTEAFF
NA TRBD2 16 TRBJ2-1 TRBV2 TGTGCCAGCAGTGAACGGGGGACTACCACCTACAATGAGCAGTTCTTC CASSERGTTTYNEQFF
once NA 15 TRBJ2-7 TRBV9 TGTGCCAGCAGCGTAGTAAGGGGGGCTTACTACGAGCAGTACTTC CASSVVRGAYYEQYF
NA NA 14 TRBJ1-1 TRBV18 TGTGCCAGCTCACTGAAGGGATCGAGGACTGAAGCTTTCTTT CASSLKGSRTEAFF
NA TRBD2 17 TRBJ2-2 TRBV11-3 TGTGCCAGCAGCTCTGTGATGGGCGGGAGCTTCCCCGGGGAGCTGTTTTTT CASSSVMGGSFPGELFF
NA NA 13 TRBJ2-1 TRBV7-9 TGTGCCAGCAGCTCCGTAACCTACAATGAGCAGTTCTTC CASSSVTYNEQFF
NA NA 14 TRBJ1-1 TRBV7-2 TGTGCCAGCAGCTTAAGGATTGGGGGCGCGTCAGCTTTCTTT CASSLRIGGASAFF
NA TRBD2 16 TRBJ2-2 TRBV5-6 TGTGCCAGCAGCCAGGGACTAGCGGGACACACCGGGGAGCTGTTTTTT CASSQGLAGHTGELFF
once NA 17 TRBJ2-2 TRBV6-4 TGTGCCAGCAGTGACTCGGGGTCGGAGAGGGCAGCCGGGGAGCTGTTTTTT CASSDSGSERAAGELFF
NA NA 14 TRBJ1-1 TRBV9 TGTGCCAGCAAAAAGGACGAAATGAACACTGAAGCTTTCTTT CASKKDEMNTEAFF
NA TRBD2 16 TRBJ2-3 TRBV4-1 TGCGCCAGCAGCCGACCACTAGCGGGAGCTTCAGATACGCAGTATTTT CASSRPLAGASDTQYF
NA NA 13 TRBJ2-3 TRBV28 TGTGCCAGCAGTTTAAGGTGGACAGATACGCAGTATTTT CASSLRWTDTQYF
NA TRBD1 12 TRBJ1-1 TRBV12-3/TRBV12-4 TGTGCCAGCAGCACCCGGGACAGTGAAGCTTTCTTT CASSTRDSEAFF
NA TRBD2 12 TRBJ2-2 TRBV5-1 TGCGCCAGCATAGCGGGGACCGGGGAGCTGTTTTTT CASIAGTGELFF
few NA 10 TRBJ1-1 TRBV12-3/TRBV12-4 TGTGCCAGCAGGAAAAAAGAAGCTTTCTTT CASRKKEAFF
NA NA 14 TRBJ2-7 TRBV4-3 TGCGCCAGCAGCCAAGAGAGGGGAGGTTACGAGCAGTACTTC CASSQERGGYEQYF
NA TRBD2 16 TRBJ2-3 TRBV11-2 TGTGCCAGCAGCCGAATTAGCGGGGGGACTACAGATACGCAGTATTTT CASSRISGGTTDTQYF
NA TRBD1 15 TRBJ2-3 TRBV18 TGTGCCAGCTCACCCCGGACAGGGGCGGGAGATACGCAGTATTTT CASSPRTGAGDTQYF
NA NA 15 TRBJ2-3 TRBV9 TGTGCCAGCAGCGTAGGGGTCTCTAGCACAGATACGCAGTATTTT CASSVGVSSTDTQYF
few NA 17 TRBJ1-5 TRBV7-8 TGTGCCAGCAGTCCCCGTGGTCCCCAGGGGAAGAATCAGCCCCAGCATTTT CASSPRGPQGKNQPQHF
NA NA 17 TRBJ1-5 TRBV4-1 TGCGCCAGCAGCCAAGATTATACAGGGCCCATGAATCAGCCCCAGCATTTT CASSQDYTGPMNQPQHF
NA NA 12 TRBJ1-2 TRBV7-2 TGTGCCAGCAGCTTAGGTCCTTATGGCTACACCTTC CASSLGPYGYTF
once NA 15 TRBJ2-3 TRBV7-9 TGTGCCAGCAGACCCCCGCGGGGACCCAAGGATACGCAGTATTTT CASRPPRGPKDTQYF
NA TRBD2 13 TRBJ2-7 TRBV12-3/TRBV12-4 TGTGCCAGCACCCGGGGGGGGCGGTACGAGCAGTACTTC CASTRGGRYEQYF
NA NA 17 TRBJ1-2 TRBV18 TGTGCCAGCTCCCCCCCCGGGGCAGGCGTTAGAGAGCATGGCTACACCTTC CASSPPGAGVREHGYTF
NA NA 14 TRBJ1-1 TRBV15 TGTGCCACCAGACTTGTTGAGGTGGGCACTGAAGCTTTCTTT CATRLVEVGTEAFF
NA TRBD2 16 TRBJ2-3 TRBV7-2 TGTGCCAGCAGTTTCGGGACTAGCGGGAAAGTAGATACGCAGTATTTT CASSFGTSGKVDTQYF
NA NA 12 TRBJ1-4 TRBV11-2 TGTGCCAGCCGGAAACATAATGAAAAACTGTTTTTT CASRKHNEKLFF
once NA 14 TRBJ1-2 TRBV6-2/TRBV6-3 TGTGCCAGCAGTTACGGTCTGGGGGCTAACGGCTACACCTTC CASSYGLGANGYTF
NA TRBD1 18 TRBJ1-2 TRBV19 TGTGCCACTTCTCTACGCCGACAGGGGAGGTCGGGTTTTGATGGCTACACCTTC CATSLRRQGRSGFDGYTF
NA NA 12 TRBJ1-4 TRBV12-3/TRBV12-4 TGTGCCAGCAGCTTAGTGACTGAAAAACTGTTTTTT CASSLVTEKLFF
NA NA 15 TRBJ2-3 TRBV19 TGTGCCAGTAGTATAGGAGGGGCGGGCACAGATACGCAGTATTTT CASSIGGAGTDTQYF
NA NA 16 TRBJ2-6 TRBV12-5 TGTGCTAGTGGTTTAATGGGCATCTCTGGGGCCAACGTCCTGACTTTC CASGLMGISGANVLTF